The entry that follows covers one T cell receptor beta chain sequence. The antigen is unknown. This sample was included in a study of vaccination and CD4 T cells after COVID-19. Oncomine TCR Beta short-read sequencing was applied to DNA from cultured CD4+ T cells. MiXCR, applied by TCRdb to the PCR reads, yields one record per CDR3 protein. The data contain 8,800 or so distinct CDR3 sequences, under 65% of them singletons. Stated treatment: approximately 9-day PBMC culture with coronavirus spike peptide pools or control peptides (ViraFEST assay). This specimen consisted of cultured CD4+ T cells from blood, obtained after SARS-CoV-2 vaccination. This receptor was obtained from a human donor with COVID-19.

CDR3 in DNA: TGTGCCAGCAGTTTGGGGGACAGGGGGACCTATGGCTACACCTTC. Its translation is CASSLGDRGTYGYTF. This chain links TRBV12-3 or TRBV12-4 with TRBJ1-2; the match to TRBD1 covers 11 bases. V dropped 3 bases and J dropped 4; count of bases not matched to a gene: 4. The CDR3 totals 15 residues.